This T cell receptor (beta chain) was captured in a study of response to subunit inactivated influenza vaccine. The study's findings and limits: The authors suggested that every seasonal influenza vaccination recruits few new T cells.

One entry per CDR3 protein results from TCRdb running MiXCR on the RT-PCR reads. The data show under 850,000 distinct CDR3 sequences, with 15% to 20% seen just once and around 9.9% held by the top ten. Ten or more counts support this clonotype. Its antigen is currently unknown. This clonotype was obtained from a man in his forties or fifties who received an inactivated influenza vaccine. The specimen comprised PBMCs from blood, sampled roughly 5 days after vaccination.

CDR3 region: CASRRIEWETQYF. The CDR3 region has the DNA TGTGCCAGTAGACGGATAGAGTGGGAGACCCAGTACTTC. V is TRBV12-3 or TRBV12-4 and J is TRBJ2-5; D is ambiguous. The CDR3 loop spans 13 amino acids. Trimming left V 9 bases short and J 5 bases short, with 16 bases between.